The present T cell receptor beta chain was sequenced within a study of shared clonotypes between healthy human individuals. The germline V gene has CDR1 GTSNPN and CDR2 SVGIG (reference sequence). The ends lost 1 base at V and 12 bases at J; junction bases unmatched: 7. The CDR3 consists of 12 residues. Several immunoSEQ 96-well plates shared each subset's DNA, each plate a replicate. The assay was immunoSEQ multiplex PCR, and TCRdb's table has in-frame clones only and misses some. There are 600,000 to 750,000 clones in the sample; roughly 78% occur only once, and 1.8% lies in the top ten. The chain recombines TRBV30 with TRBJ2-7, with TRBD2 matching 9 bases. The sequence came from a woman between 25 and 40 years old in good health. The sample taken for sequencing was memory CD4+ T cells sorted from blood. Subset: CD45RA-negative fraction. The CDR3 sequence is CAWSDGSGSPYF. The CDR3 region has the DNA TGTGCCTGGAGTGATGGTAGCGGGAGTCCGTACTTC.